The 27 T cell receptor beta chains listed next were all sequenced from one sample in a study of T cell changes during pregnancy in multiple sclerosis. Some clones are missing from TCRdb's copy, which holds only in-frame ones; the method was immunoSEQ multiplex PCR. The table includes approximately 40,000 clones, approximately 96% detected once. The sample here was peripheral blood, taken in the second trimester of pregnancy. These receptor sequences come from a female donor with multiple sclerosis, enrolled in a pregnancy study.

The gene calls are TRBV9 and TRBJ1-4; D not certain. The length of the CDR3 is 16 residues. The germline gives CDR1 SGDLS, CDR2 YYNGEE. The ends were cut back, 0 bases at V and 7 bases at J, with 16 bases in the middle. The CDR3 coding sequence is TGTGCCAGCAGCGTAGCTGGCACATTGGGGAGTGAAAAACTGTTTTTT. Translated: CASSVAGTLGSEKLFF.

The V gene is TRBV10-3, the J gene TRBJ1-2; TRBD1 matches 10 bases. Germline V gene sequence: CDR1 ENHRY, CDR2 SYGVKD. The CDR3 has 12 amino acids. With 10 bases clipped from V and 12 bases from J, the junction kept 11 bases outside the gene matches. The CDR3 DNA sequence: TGTGCCAGCTATTGGACAGGGGGTAATCACACCTTC. Its protein product is CASYWTGGNHTF.

V and J are TRBV7-9 and TRBJ2-7; 7 bases map to TRBD2. The CDR3 consists of 15 residues. V shed 6 bases, J shed 4 bases, and the junction held 12 bases outside the gene matches. Germline loops: CDR1 SEHNR, CDR2 FQNEAQ (reference sequence). CDR3 sequence reads: CASSFGGGTSYEQYF. The CDR3 DNA reads TGTGCCAGCAGTTTTGGGGGAGGGACCTCTTACGAGCAGTACTTC.

The chain is built from TRBV4-3 and TRBJ2-3; 8 bases match TRBD2. The CDR3 consists of 16 residues. CDR1 LGHNA and CDR2 YSLEER come from the germline V gene. The J segment lost 5 bases and the V segment lost 0 bases, leaving 7 bases of the junction unmatched. DNA of the CDR3: TGCGCCAGCAGCCAAGAGACGGGGGGGGCAGGAGATACGCAGTATTTT. Translating it yields CASSQETGGAGDTQYF.

This sequence joins TRBV27 and TRBJ1-1; D not certain. The CDR3 is made up of 10 amino acids. Trimming took 8 bases from V and 4 from J, leaving 5 bases between them. CDR1 MNHEY and CDR2 SMNVEV come from the germline V gene (reference sequence). This chain's CDR3 is CASAGTEAFF. The CDR3 nucleotides read TGTGCCAGCGCCGGCACTGAAGCTTTCTTT.

The chain couples TRBV28 to TRBJ1-5; D might be TRBD1 (5 bases). Trimming took off 3 bases at V and 2 bases at J, with 8 bases between the two ends. The CDR3 contains 14 residues. Germline CDR1 is MDHEN and CDR2 is SYDVKM. The CDR3 DNA is TGTGCCAGCAGTTTCCCCAGGGGCAATCAGCCCCAGCATTTT. Its protein product is CASSFPRGNQPQHF.

This clone has only one observation. This rearrangement joins TRBV7-3 to TRBJ2-2; possibly TRBD1 for D (6 bases). Per germline, CDR1 SGHTA and CDR2 FQGTGA. The CDR3 is 16 amino acids. Deletions cut 6 bases from V and 4 bases from J, with 18 bases between. The DNA for the CDR3 is TGTGCCAGCAGTCGAGCGGCAGGGGCCAGCACCGGGGAGCTGTTTTTT. As protein: CASSRAAGASTGELFF.

The V gene is TRBV19, the J gene TRBJ2-7; tentatively, D is TRBD2 (5 bases). Trimming cost V 3 bases and J 2 bases, with 11 bases left between them. CDR1 is LNHDA and CDR2 is SQIVND in the germline V gene (reference sequence). The length of the CDR3 is 14 residues. As DNA, the CDR3 is TGTGCCAGTAGTATTTTAGCGACGGCCTACGAGCAGTACTTC. Translation gives CASSILATAYEQYF.

The CDR3 sequence: CASSPLFPSYEQYF. The CDR3, as DNA: TGTGCCAGCTCACCTCTCTTTCCCAGCTACGAGCAGTACTTC. The V call is TRBV18, the J call TRBJ2-7, with D hard to call. CDR1 is KGHSH and CDR2 is LQKENI in the germline V gene. This CDR3 spans 14 amino acids. V was pared by 3 bases and J by 3 bases, with 12 bases between.

V is TRBV7-9 and J is TRBJ2-3; 12 bases align to TRBD2. CDR3 size: 15 residues. Germline V gives CDR1 SEHNR, CDR2 FQNEAQ (reference sequence). V shed 0 bases and J 6 bases; nucleotides not matched to a gene: 1. CDR3 coding DNA: TGTGCCAGCAGCTTAGCGACTAGCGGGAGCGATACGCAGTATTTT. Protein: CASSLATSGSDTQYF.

The chain links TRBV7-2 to TRBJ1-1, with a weak D call TRBD1 (6 bases). Trimming took off 3 bases at V and 3 bases at J, with 11 bases between the two ends. The CDR3 extends over 14 amino acids. The germline V gene encodes CDR1 SGHTA and CDR2 FQGNSA. CDR3 bases: TGTGCCAGCAGCTTCGACAGGCAATACACTGAAGCTTTCTTT. Its protein is CASSFDRQYTEAFF.

This chain joins TRBV4-2 and TRBJ2-7; TRBD1 aligns across 7 bases. The CDR3 runs 15 residues. Germline V CDR1 and CDR2: LGHNA, YNFKEQ. Unmatched junction bases numbered 4, after V lost 2 bases and J lost 0 bases. The CDR3, as DNA: TGTGCCAGCAGCCAATCTTCAGGGGGCTCCTACGAGCAGTACTTC. Translated, it gives CASSQSSGGSYEQYF.

This chain links TRBV9 with TRBJ2-3, with TRBD2 identical over 13 bases. Germline V gene lookup returns CDR1 SGDLS and CDR2 YYNGEE. The CDR3 consists of 18 residues. V lost 0 bases and J lost 6; bases outside the gene matches: 10. DNA for the CDR3: TGTGCCAGCAGCGTAGCTTCGACTAGCGGGGGGACCAGGGATACGCAGTATTTT. This sequence encodes CASSVASTSGGTRDTQYF.

The chain couples TRBV5-1 to TRBJ2-3, with a possible D match to TRBD1 (5 bases). Per the germline V gene, CDR1 is SGHRS and CDR2 is YFSETQ. Trimming stripped 5 bases from V and 5 bases from J, with 12 bases between. The CDR3 totals 13 residues. The CDR3 sequence: CASSPGSRDTQYF. CDR3 nucleotide sequence: TGCGCCAGCAGTCCAGGGTCTAGAGATACGCAGTATTTT. The full variable domain, completed using reference TRBV5-1 and TRBJ2-3, is KAGVTQTPRYLIKTRGQQVTLSCSPISGHRSVSWYQQTPGQGLQFLFEYFSETQRNKGNFPGRFSGRQFSNSRSEMNVSTLELGDSALYLCASSPGSRDTQYFGPGTRLTVL.

The V and J genes are TRBV5-1 and TRBJ2-2; TRBD1 matches 7 bases. From germline, CDR1 is SGHRS and CDR2 YFSETQ. Trimming took 0 bases from V and 7 from J; bases not matched to a gene: 3. The CDR3 is made up of 14 amino acids. The CDR3 reads CASSLEGGGGELFF. CDR3 DNA sequence: TGCGCCAGCAGCTTGGAAGGGGGCGGCGGGGAGCTGTTTTTT.

The chain couples TRBV5-1 to TRBJ2-3; 10 nucleotides line up with TRBD2. CDR3 length: 17 amino acids. CDR1 is SGHRS and CDR2 is YFSETQ in the germline V gene. The ends lost 4 bases at V and 0 bases at J; junction bases unmatched: 8. CDR3 region: CASSGYGLAESTDTQYF. CDR3 bases: TGCGCCAGCAGCGGATACGGACTAGCGGAAAGCACAGATACGCAGTATTTT.

This clone has only one observation. The chain carries TRBV9 and TRBJ2-4; TRBD2 might be the D (5 bases). The germline CDR1 and CDR2 sequences are SGDLS and YYNGEE. V lost 0 bases to trimming and J lost 8 bases, with 9 bases between them. The CDR3 is made up of 13 amino acids. CDR3 coding DNA: TGTGCCAGCAGCGTAGACGAGGGTTACATTCAGTACTTC. This codes for CASSVDEGYIQYF.

The CDR3 loop is CASTLDRDNYGYTF. CDR3 coding DNA: TGTGCCAGCACCCTGGACAGGGATAACTATGGCTACACCTTC. The chain joins TRBV7-2 to TRBJ1-2; TRBD1 matches 8 bases. Germline V CDR1 and CDR2: SGHTA, FQGNSA. V lost 7 bases to trimming and J lost 1 base; unmatched junction nucleotides: 5. This CDR3 has 14 residues. Supplemented by reference TRBV7-2 and TRBJ1-2, the full variable domain reads GAGVSQSPSNKVTEKGKDVELRCDPISGHTALYWYRQSLGQGLEFLIYFQGNSAPDKSGLPSDRFSAERTGGSVSTLTIQRTQQEDSAVYLCASTLDRDNYGYTFGSGTRLTVV.

The chain couples TRBV2 to TRBJ1-5, with a possible D match to TRBD1 (6 bases). The CDR3 runs 16 residues. Germline values: CDR1 SNHLY, CDR2 FYNNEI. V gave up 5 bases and J gave up 2 bases, with 16 bases separating them. CDR3 in amino acids: CASSLTGRNGNQPQHF. The CDR3 DNA follows: TGTGCCAGCAGTTTGACAGGTAGAAATGGCAATCAGCCCCAGCATTTT. Supplemented by reference TRBV2 and TRBJ1-5, the full variable domain reads EPEVTQTPSHQVTQMGQEVILRCVPISNHLYFYWYRQILGQKVEFLVSFYNNEISEKSEIFDDQFSVERPDGSNFTLKIRSTKLEDSAMYFCASSLTGRNGNQPQHFGDGTRLSIL.

The table lists this clone with a count of one. The V call is TRBV5-8, the J call TRBJ1-5; 7 bases are a match to TRBD1. After removal of 4 bases from V and 5 bases from J, the junction contained 6 bases not matched to a gene. The CDR3 has 14 amino acids. The germline V gene encodes CDR1 SGHTS and CDR2 YDEGEE. CDR3 in DNA: TGTGCCAGCAGCAAGACAGGGCTTTATCAGCCCCAGCATTTT. It yields the protein CASSKTGLYQPQHF.

J is TRBJ2-3 and V is TRBV7-9; D possibly corresponds to TRBD2 (5 bases). The CDR3 has 13 residues. The V end was cut by 11 bases, the J end by 0 bases, with 12 bases between. Germline V gene sequence: CDR1 SEHNR, CDR2 FQNEAQ (reference sequence). CDR3 residues: CAAGGTSTDTQYF. In nucleotides, the CDR3 is TGTGCCGCGGGCGGAACTAGCACAGATACGCAGTATTTT.

The V gene is TRBV6-5, the J gene TRBJ1-1, with a weak D call TRBD1 (6 bases). Germline CDR1 is MNHEY and CDR2 is SVGAGI. Trimming cost V 7 bases and J 4 bases, with 13 bases left between them. CDR3 size: 13 residues. Here the CDR3 DNA reads TGTGCCAGCAAAGAACAGGGCATCACTGAAGCTTTCTTT. Translated, it gives CASKEQGITEAFF.

This clone has more than one count but fewer than ten. The rearrangement links TRBV7-2 to TRBJ1-6; D is ambiguous. The V and J ends lost 1 base and 13 bases respectively, with 8 bases between them. CDR3 size: 12 residues. The V gene's germline CDR1 is SGHTA and CDR2 FQGNSA. The CDR3 sequence is CASSLDSPPLHF. The CDR3 DNA reads TGTGCCAGCAGCTTAGATAGCCCCCCCCTCCACTTT.

This chain links TRBV5-1 with TRBJ2-3, with 10 bases lining up with TRBD1. After removal of 4 bases from V and 3 bases from J, the junction contained 5 bases not matched to a gene. The V gene's germline CDR1 is SGHRS and CDR2 YFSETQ. This CDR3 has 15 residues. CDR3 DNA sequence: TGCGCCAGCAGCCCGACAGGGGGCGGGACAGATACGCAGTATTTT. Translating gives CASSPTGGGTDTQYF.

V and J are TRBV27 and TRBJ2-1; D is perhaps TRBD2 (5 bases). Between the trimmed V and J ends, which lost 5 bases and 3 bases, there was a span of 8 bases. The CDR3 extends over 13 amino acids. Looked up from germline, CDR1 is MNHEY and CDR2 is SMNVEV (reference sequence). In nucleotides, the CDR3 is TGTGCCAGCAGTCGGGGATTCTACAATGAGCAGTTCTTC. Its translation is CASSRGFYNEQFF.

The V gene is TRBV2, the J gene TRBJ2-7; TRBD1 agrees at 9 bases. The germline CDR1 and CDR2 sequences are SNHLY and FYNNEI. Trimming at V came to 7 bases and at J to 3 bases, leaving 7 bases not matched to a gene. This CDR3 has 14 residues. The CDR3 nucleotides read TGTGCCAGCACGGAAACAGGGGGCTACTACGAGCAGTACTTC. This encodes CASTETGGYYEQYF.

This clone was seen only once. CDR3 amino acids: CASSVAGTGFGANEQFF. CDR3 DNA: TGTGCCAGCAGCGTCGCCGGGACAGGGTTCGGGGCGAATGAGCAGTTCTTC. The chain recombines TRBV9 with TRBJ2-1; TRBD1 matches at 9 bases. V was clipped by 2 bases and J by 7 bases; unmatched bases: 13. This CDR3 contains 17 residues. Germline V gene lookup returns CDR1 SGDLS and CDR2 YYNGEE.